One sample yielded the 7 T cell receptor beta chains listed below, sequenced in a study of shared clonotypes between healthy human individuals. Sequencing was performed with immunoSEQ multiplex PCR; in TCRdb, only in-frame clones are kept and a portion is missing. This table holds about a million clones, approximately 76% found once. Material for sequencing was memory CD4+ T cells sorted from blood. Subset of the sample: CD45RA-negative fraction. These TCRs come from a man between 18 and 35 years old in good health.

The rearrangement links TRBV19 to TRBJ2-1; D remains ambiguous. V was shortened by 2 bases and J by 5 bases, with 13 bases between the two germline ends. The CDR3 is 15 amino acids. Germline values: CDR1 LNHDA, CDR2 SQIVND (reference sequence). This CDR3 is CASSITGVSDNEQFF. The CDR3 DNA follows: TGTGCCAGTAGTATAACGGGCGTAAGCGACAATGAGCAGTTCTTC. Full variable domain (remainder filled in from reference TRBV19 and TRBJ2-1): DGGITQSPKYLFRKEGQNVTLSCEQNLNHDAMYWYRQDPGQGLRLIYYSQIVNDFQKGDIAEGYSVSREKKESFPLTVTSAQKNPTAFYLCASSITGVSDNEQFFGPGTRLTVL.

In its sample, this clone was seen a few times. This rearrangement joins TRBV2 to TRBJ1-2; D call uncertain. This CDR3 comprises 14 residues. Trimming took 2 bases from V and 4 from J, leaving 11 bases between them. CDR1 is SNHLY and CDR2 is FYNNEI in the germline V gene. Written as DNA, the CDR3 is TGTGCCAGCAGTGAAAGGTTGGTGGTCTATGGCTACACCTTC. It is translated as CASSERLVVYGYTF.

The chain uses TRBV11-2 and TRBJ2-3; D not certain. Trimming removed 1 base from V and 2 bases from J, with 10 bases in between. The CDR3 totals 15 residues. The germline gives CDR1 SGHAT, CDR2 FQNNGV. CDR3 amino acids: CASSLVPQTTDTQYF. In DNA, the CDR3 is TGTGCCAGCAGCTTAGTGCCCCAAACCACAGATACGCAGTATTTT.

This rearrangement joins TRBV7-9 to TRBJ1-1; D may be TRBD1 (6 bases). Germline loops: CDR1 SEHNR, CDR2 FQNEAQ (reference sequence). V dropped 2 bases and J dropped 1 base, with 14 bases sitting between them. This CDR3 contains 16 residues. The CDR3 DNA sequence: TGTGCCAGCAGCTTATCCGCCGGGACACCGAACACTGAAGCTTTCTTT. As protein: CASSLSAGTPNTEAFF.

The V and J genes are TRBV5-1 and TRBJ2-5; D remains ambiguous. V gave up 4 bases and J gave up 5 bases, with 12 bases separating them. The V gene's germline CDR1 is SGHRS and CDR2 YFSETQ. The CDR3 contains 13 residues. This CDR3 is CASSRSPEETQYF. For the CDR3, the DNA is TGCGCCAGCAGCCGGTCCCCAGAGGAGACCCAGTACTTC.

In this sample, this clone turned up a few times. The rearrangement links TRBV5-4 to TRBJ2-5, with D perhaps assigned TRBD1 or TRBD2 (5 bases each). The CDR3 is 14 amino acids. V lost 2 bases to trimming and J lost 1 base, with 9 bases between them. Germline V gene lookup returns CDR1 SGHNT and CDR2 YYREEE (reference sequence). The CDR3 region is CASSFEGPQETQYF. The DNA of the CDR3 is TGTGCCAGCAGCTTTGAGGGGCCCCAAGAGACCCAGTACTTC.

V and J are TRBV28 and TRBJ2-7; D is uncertain. Germline V gene lookup returns CDR1 MDHEN and CDR2 SYDVKM. The CDR3 totals 13 residues. Trimming cost V 6 bases and J 4 bases, with 13 bases left between them. The CDR3 bases are TGTGCCAGCAGCTTCGGGCATACGTACGAGCAGTACTTC. It is translated as CASSFGHTYEQYF.